Presented here are 29 T cell receptor beta chains from one specimen sequenced in a study of T cell responses to AZD1222 COVID-19 vaccine. The method was immunoSEQ multiplex PCR; TCRdb's version includes in-frame clones alone and lacks a portion of them. There are roughly 28,000 clones in the sample; around 90% occur only once, and about 1.2% lies in the top ten. The material was peripheral blood, obtained on day 0 of AZD1222 vaccination. Receptors were obtained from an adult in good health.

The genes are TRBV2 and TRBJ2-7; 9 nucleotides line up with TRBD1. Germline CDR1 and CDR2: SNHLY and FYNNEI. This CDR3 is built from 14 residues. V lost 6 bases and J lost 1; bases outside the gene matches: 4. The CDR3 region has the DNA TGTGCCAGCAGGTCGACAGGGGGGTCCTACGAGCAGTACTTC. Translating it yields CASRSTGGSYEQYF.

The chain recombines TRBV18 with TRBJ2-7; 10 bases align to TRBD1. CDR3 length: 14 residues. V dropped 3 bases and J dropped 5; count of bases not matched to a gene: 4. Germline assignment: CDR1 KGHSH and CDR2 LQKENI. Here the CDR3 DNA reads TGTGCCAGCTCACCCCGGGACAGGGGCCACGAGCAGTACTTC. This encodes CASSPRDRGHEQYF.

The rearrangement uses TRBV2 and TRBJ1-2; D is uncertain. Germline CDR1 and CDR2: SNHLY and FYNNEI. The V and J ends lost 1 base and 8 bases respectively, with 17 bases between them. The CDR3 length is 15 residues. The CDR3 DNA reads TGTGCCAGCAGTGAAGTTTTGACATCCCCTCCAGGCTACACCTTC. Its translation is CASSEVLTSPPGYTF.

This chain connects TRBV6-5 to TRBJ2-7; weak D call: TRBD2 (5 bases). V was clipped by 4 bases and J by 4 bases, with 11 bases between them. This CDR3 is 13 amino acids long. Germline loops: CDR1 MNHEY, CDR2 SVGAGI. Here the CDR3 reads CASSFLRGYEQYF. For the CDR3, the DNA is TGTGCCAGCAGTTTCCTTCGGGGATACGAGCAGTACTTC.

The rearrangement joins TRBV27 to TRBJ2-1; D might be TRBD1 (5 bases). The germline CDR1 and CDR2 sequences are MNHEY and SMNVEV (reference sequence). This CDR3 has 13 residues. Trimming shortened V by 5 bases and J by 3 bases, and 8 bases separated the two germline ends. The CDR3 DNA sequence: TGTGCCAGCAGTCCCGACAGCTACAATGAGCAGTTCTTC. Its protein is CASSPDSYNEQFF.

V usage is TRBV20-1 and J usage is TRBJ2-7; 12 nucleotides agree with TRBD2. The CDR3 consists of 16 residues. Germline V gene lookup returns CDR1 DFQATT and CDR2 SNEGSKA (reference sequence). V trimming: 3 bases; J trimming: 0 bases; junction bases outside the gene matches: 6. Written as DNA, the CDR3 is TGCAGTGCTAGTCCTAGCGGGAGGGATTCCTCCTACGAGCAGTACTTC. Translating it yields CSASPSGRDSSYEQYF.

The rearrangement joins TRBV11-3 to TRBJ2-1, with TRBD2 matching 9 bases. Germline assignment: CDR1 SGHNT and CDR2 YENEEA. The junction had 4 bases not matched to a gene; V was cut back by 2 bases and J by 11 bases. This CDR3 has 13 residues. DNA for the CDR3: TGTGCCAGCAGCTTAACCCTAGCGGGGCAGCAGTTCTTC. Protein sequence: CASSLTLAGQQFF.

In its sample, this clone was seen a few times. The chain has TRBV28 and TRBJ1-2; the D gene is possibly TRBD1 (6 bases). CDR3 size: 12 residues. Trimming removed 5 bases at V and 2 bases at J, with 6 bases between. The germline V gene has CDR1 MDHEN and CDR2 SYDVKM. This CDR3 reads CASSQGNYGYTF. The CDR3 DNA sequence: TGTGCCAGCAGTCAGGGGAACTATGGCTACACCTTC.

The CDR3 loop reads CASSEGQGARAAFF. DNA for the CDR3: TGCGCCAGCAGCGAAGGACAGGGGGCTAGGGCGGCTTTCTTT. The V call is TRBV4-1, the J call TRBJ1-1; 11 bases align to TRBD1. There are 14 residues in the CDR3. With 5 bases clipped from V and 11 bases from J, the junction kept 10 bases outside the gene matches. In germline, CDR1 is MGHRA, CDR2 YSYEKL.

This clone was counted a single time. This sequence joins TRBV10-3 and TRBJ2-7; 9 positions agree with TRBD1. The CDR3 runs 15 residues. V dropped 4 bases and J dropped 2; count of bases not matched to a gene: 6. Per germline, CDR1 ENHRY and CDR2 SYGVKD. The CDR3 DNA follows: TGTGCCATCAGTGTGGGGGACAGGGAAACCTACGAGCAGTACTTC. The encoded protein is CAISVGDRETYEQYF.

This CDR3 is CASSLVRGPEQPQHF. The CDR3, as DNA: TGTGCCAGCAGCTTGGTTCGGGGGCCGGAACAGCCCCAGCATTTT. The chain recombines TRBV5-6 with TRBJ1-5, with a tentative D call TRBD1 (6 bases). The CDR3 sequence is 15 residues long. V was shortened by 0 bases and J by 7 bases, with 14 bases between the two germline ends. In germline, CDR1 is SGHDT, CDR2 YYEEEE.

DNA for the CDR3: TGTGCCAGCAGTTTAGGGGACAGCTCCTACAATGAGCAGTTCTTC. It codes for CASSLGDSSYNEQFF. The chain joins TRBV5-4 to TRBJ2-1, with 7 bases matching TRBD1. The CDR3 runs 15 residues. The trim removed 5 bases at V and 0 bases at J, leaving 5 bases unmatched. Germline V CDR1 and CDR2: SGHNT, YYREEE (reference sequence).

The CDR3 DNA follows: TGTGCCAGCAGCTCGACCTACAACGAGCAGTACTTC. Protein: CASSSTYNEQYF. The V and J genes are TRBV11-2 and TRBJ2-7; no firm D call. The ends were cut back, 4 bases at V and 5 bases at J, with 9 bases in the middle. Per germline, CDR1 SGHAT and CDR2 FQNNGV. The CDR3 is made up of 12 amino acids.

The chain recombines TRBV7-9 with TRBJ1-5; D unclear. With 2 bases removed from V and 5 bases from J, the gap between germline ends came to 4 bases. The CDR3 is 12 residues long. The germline gives CDR1 SEHNR, CDR2 FQNEAQ (reference sequence). Here the CDR3 DNA reads TGTGCCAGCAGCTTACAGGATCAGCCCCAGCATTTT. It codes for CASSLQDQPQHF.

This sequence joins TRBV7-8 and TRBJ1-5; TRBD1 is a possible D gene (6 bases). The CDR3 spans 14 residues. The V end lost 5 bases, the J end lost 6 bases, and 14 bases lay between the germline ends. The germline CDR1 and CDR2 sequences are SGHVS and FQNEAQ. CDR3 nucleotide sequence: TGTGCCAGCAGCCATCGCCAGGGGTTTCAGCCCCAGCATTTT. This codes for CASSHRQGFQPQHF.

This clone occurred once. The chain recombines TRBV15 with TRBJ2-1; 10 bases line up with TRBD2. V gave up 3 bases and J gave up 7 bases; unmatched junction bases: 9. CDR1 and CDR2 from the germline V gene are LNHNV and YYDKDF (reference sequence). This CDR3 is 16 amino acids long. This chain's CDR3 is CATSRGRVAGGNEQFF. The CDR3 DNA is TGTGCCACCAGCAGGGGAAGAGTAGCGGGGGGAAATGAGCAGTTCTTC.

The rearrangement uses TRBV19 and TRBJ1-2, with unresolved D. The CDR3 contains 13 residues. The ends were cut back, 5 bases at V and 5 bases at J, with 12 bases in the middle. The germline V gene encodes CDR1 LNHDA and CDR2 SQIVND (reference sequence). CDR3 amino acids: CASSLIGPYGYTF. The CDR3 DNA follows: TGTGCCAGTAGTCTGATAGGGCCGTATGGCTACACCTTC.

V gene TRBV19 combines with J gene TRBJ2-3; D gene uncertain. V dropped 1 base and J dropped 6 bases, with 17 bases sitting between them. CDR3 length: 16 amino acids. Germline V gene lookup returns CDR1 LNHDA and CDR2 SQIVND (reference sequence). The CDR3 DNA reads TGTGCCAGTAGTATAGGTCGGAGTACCCTACATGATACGCAGTATTTT. Protein product: CASSIGRSTLHDTQYF.

V gene TRBV6-1 combines with J gene TRBJ1-5; D is undetermined. Germline lookup yields CDR1 MNHNS and CDR2 SASEGT. The CDR3 spans 16 residues. The V end lost 1 base, the J end lost 3 bases, and 13 bases lay between the germline ends. The CDR3 DNA reads TGTGCCAGCAGTGAAGTCAGCTACCACCCCAATCAGCCCCAGCATTTT. Amino acids: CASSEVSYHPNQPQHF.

The chain has TRBV25-1 and TRBJ1-2; 9 nucleotides align to TRBD1. CDR1 is MGHDK, CDR2 SYGVNS, per germline. V was pared by 1 base and J by 6 bases, with 12 bases of the junction left unmatched. The CDR3 runs to 17 residues. The DNA of the CDR3 is TGTGCCAGCAGTGAATTTTGGACAGGGGCCGACGGCCATGGCTACACCTTC. It yields the protein CASSEFWTGADGHGYTF.

The chain has TRBV27 and TRBJ2-5; tentatively, D is TRBD2 (5 bases). This CDR3 is 13 amino acids long. Trimming took off 4 bases at V and 7 bases at J, with 13 bases between the two ends. Germline V gene lookup returns CDR1 MNHEY and CDR2 SMNVEV (reference sequence). The CDR3 DNA reads as TGTGCCAGCAGTTCTAAAAGAGAGGGGACCCAGTACTTC. Amino acids: CASSSKREGTQYF.

This clone was detected only once. This sequence joins TRBV19 and TRBJ2-7; no definite D call. V lost 3 bases and J 2 bases, leaving 14 bases between the germline ends. There are 15 residues in the CDR3. CDR1 and CDR2 (germline): LNHDA, SQIVND (reference sequence). CDR3 residues: CASSIVWQSTYEQYF. The CDR3 bases are TGTGCCAGTAGTATTGTTTGGCAGTCTACCTACGAGCAGTACTTC.

This chain uses TRBV14 with TRBJ1-2; D gene unclear. In germline, CDR1 is SGHDN, CDR2 FVKESK. The V end was cut by 0 bases, the J end by 10 bases, with 15 bases between. This CDR3 has 14 residues. The DNA of the CDR3 is TGTGCCAGCAGCCAAGACCGTGGAGGTATGGACTACACCTTC. Its translation is CASSQDRGGMDYTF.

The gene calls are TRBV5-4 and TRBJ1-1, with TRBD1 as a possible D gene (5 bases). This CDR3 has 14 amino acids. Germline-derived CDR1 and CDR2 are SGHNT and YYREEE (reference sequence). V lost 5 bases and J 6 bases, leaving 17 bases between the germline ends. The CDR3 DNA reads TGTGCCAGCAGTAGGGGACTTGGAGGGGCTGAAGCTTTCTTT. Translation: CASSRGLGGAEAFF.

The genes are TRBV3-1 (or the pseudogene TRBV3-2) and TRBJ1-2; possibly TRBD1 for D (5 bases). The CDR3 runs 14 residues. Germline values: CDR1 LGHDT, CDR2 YNNKEL (reference sequence). V was cut by 6 bases and J by 4 bases, with 15 bases left in between. This chain's CDR3 is CASSQSGAVYGYTF. In DNA, the CDR3 is TGTGCCAGCAGTCAGAGTGGGGCGGTCTATGGCTACACCTTC.

As regards this clone: The sample holds other DNA sequences that translate to the same CDR3. The V gene is TRBV3-1 (or the pseudogene TRBV3-2), the J gene TRBJ2-7, with 10 nucleotides matching TRBD2. This CDR3 has 14 amino acids. V was clipped by 3 bases and J by 4 bases; unmatched bases: 3. Germline V gene lookup returns CDR1 LGHDT and CDR2 YNNKEL (reference sequence). The DNA of the CDR3 is TGTGCCAGCAGCCAGTCAGCGGGAGGGTACGAGCAGTACTTC. This translates into CASSQSAGGYEQYF.

This clone has only one observation. The gene calls are TRBV5-6 and TRBJ2-1; TRBD2 might be the D (5 bases). Trimming took off 5 bases at V and 7 bases at J, with 19 bases between the two ends. The length of the CDR3 is 15 residues. Germline CDR1 SGHDT, CDR2 YYEEEE. As DNA, the CDR3 is TGTGCCAGCAGTCCCCGGTATGAGGGATTGAATGAGCAGTTCTTC. Amino acid sequence: CASSPRYEGLNEQFF.

The chain is built from TRBV19 and TRBJ2-1, with 9 bases lining up with TRBD1. The CDR3 consists of 17 residues. Germline loops: CDR1 LNHDA, CDR2 SQIVND (reference sequence). J gave up 2 bases and V 4 bases, and 9 bases lay outside the gene matches. CDR3 in DNA: TGTGCCAGTAGTACTCTTACCGGGACAGGGACCTACAATGAGCAGTTCTTC. This translates into CASSTLTGTGTYNEQFF.

In this sample, this clone turned up once. The chain is built from TRBV19 and TRBJ1-3; 7 bases are shared with TRBD1. Per germline, CDR1 LNHDA and CDR2 SQIVND (reference sequence). This CDR3 region has 15 residues. V lost 6 bases and J lost 1; bases outside the gene matches: 6. CDR3: CASRLQQGSGNTIYF. The CDR3 nucleotides read TGTGCCAGTAGGCTCCAACAGGGGTCTGGAAACACCATATATTTT.